What follows are 13 T cell receptor beta chains derived from one specimen sequenced in a study of blood T cells in healthy people across ages. It was with a sample-barcoded 5' primer and a J-beta primer mix that a second PCR of roughly 6 to 12 cycles was run. TCRdb re-called the 5' RACE reads through MiXCR, storing one row per CDR3 protein. The sample has over 1.5 million distinct CDR3 sequences, about 50% seen once. Source material: blood. All receptors derive from a woman aged 40-49 years in good health.

A few counts support this clonotype. The chain combines TRBV7-2 with TRBJ1-2; TRBD1 is a possible D gene (5 bases). Deletions cut 4 bases from V and 2 bases from J, with 17 bases between. Germline V lookup: CDR1 SGHTA, CDR2 FQGNSA. This CDR3 has 16 residues. CDR3: CASSSLFQTGNYGYTF. CDR3 coding DNA: TGTGCCAGCAGCTCCCTATTTCAAACAGGAAACTATGGCTACACCTTC.

This chain links TRBV9 with TRBJ2-5, with TRBD2 identical over 12 bases. The CDR3 has 17 amino acids. The germline CDR1 and CDR2 sequences are SGDLS and YYNGEE. The trim removed 0 bases at V and 4 bases at J, leaving 7 bases unmatched. The CDR3: CASSVGLAGGPSETQYF. Here the CDR3 DNA reads TGTGCCAGCAGCGTAGGTCTAGCGGGGGGGCCGTCAGAGACCCAGTACTTC. The whole variable domain, remainder taken from reference TRBV9 and TRBJ2-5, is DSGVTQTPKHLITATGQRVTLRCSPRSGDLSVYWYQQSLDQGLQFLIQYYNGEERAKGNILERFSAQQFPDLHSELNLSSLELGDSALYFCASSVGLAGGPSETQYFGPGTRLLVL.

The chain recombines TRBV6-2 or TRBV6-3 with TRBJ1-1; perhaps TRBD1 as D (6 bases). The CDR3 contains 16 residues. Deletions cut 0 bases from V and 3 bases from J, with 14 bases between. CDR1 is MNHEY, CDR2 SVGEGT, per germline. This CDR3 reads CASSYSIRGGHTEAFF. The CDR3 DNA reads as TGTGCCAGCAGTTACTCGATCCGAGGGGGGCACACTGAAGCTTTCTTT.

The chain couples TRBV20-1 to TRBJ2-3; D not resolved. V was pared by 5 bases and J by 3 bases, with 6 bases between. Germline V CDR1 and CDR2: DFQATT, SNEGSKA (reference sequence). This CDR3 spans 11 amino acids. The CDR3 coding sequence is TGCAGTGCTGTAAGGACAGATACGCAGTATTTT. Translating gives CSAVRTDTQYF.

This chain connects TRBV27 to TRBJ1-2; TRBD1 agrees at 11 bases. Germline loops: CDR1 MNHEY, CDR2 SMNVEV (reference sequence). The CDR3 loop spans 16 amino acids. The V segment lost 3 bases and the J segment 4 bases; nucleotides outside the gene matches: 7. The CDR3 DNA is TGTGCCAGCAGTTTCCTTCGGACAGGGGGCGGCTATGGCTACACCTTC. As protein: CASSFLRTGGGYGYTF.

Only a few counts were recorded for this clonotype. The CDR3: CASSVNSLGPYEQYF. CDR3 coding DNA: TGTGCCAGCAGTGTAAACAGTTTAGGACCCTACGAGCAGTACTTC. The V and J genes are TRBV6-1 and TRBJ2-7; D uncertain. The CDR3 sequence is 15 residues long. Between the trimmed V and J ends, which lost 4 bases and 2 bases, there was a span of 15 bases. Germline assignment: CDR1 MNHNS and CDR2 SASEGT.

The chain employs TRBV6-5 and TRBJ1-1, with D possibly matching TRBD1 (5 bases). This CDR3 contains 18 residues. Germline V lookup: CDR1 MNHEY, CDR2 SVGAGI. Trimming cost V 0 bases and J 2 bases, with 19 bases left between them. The CDR3 region is CASSYSMPGPHLNTEAFF. The CDR3 DNA follows: TGTGCCAGCAGTTACTCGATGCCAGGGCCCCATTTAAACACTGAAGCTTTCTTT.

The chain joins TRBV20-1 to TRBJ2-1; 7 nucleotides line up with TRBD1. V lost 3 bases, J lost 7 bases, and 6 bases stayed unmatched. The CDR3 loop spans 13 amino acids. Germline V gives CDR1 DFQATT, CDR2 SNEGSKA (reference sequence). The CDR3 loop is CSARTPRGNEQFF. In DNA, the CDR3 is TGCAGTGCTAGGACCCCCAGGGGGAATGAGCAGTTCTTC.

This chain's CDR3 is CASRTTGSTEAFF. Here the CDR3 DNA reads TGTGCCAGCAGAACAACAGGGTCCACTGAAGCTTTCTTT. The chain employs TRBV27 and TRBJ1-1; possible D gene TRBD1, 6 bases. CDR1 MNHEY and CDR2 SMNVEV come from the germline V gene (reference sequence). There are 13 residues in the CDR3. V was cut by 6 bases and J by 4 bases, with 12 bases left in between.

This chain connects TRBV7-9 to TRBJ1-4; 7 bases map to TRBD1. The CDR3 sequence is 18 residues long. V was pared by 4 bases and J by 8 bases, with 19 bases of the junction left unmatched. Germline-derived CDR1 and CDR2 are SEHNR and FQNEAQ (reference sequence). DNA for the CDR3: TGTGCCAGCAGCTCCCAACGCGCGAGGGCAGGGGGGGAAGAAAAACTGTTTTTT. It is translated as CASSSQRARAGGEEKLFF.

The CDR3 coding sequence is TGTGCCAGCAGCTTGGGAGTGAGGATTCTTACGAACACTGAAGCTTTCTTT. Translating it yields CASSLGVRILTNTEAFF. The gene calls are TRBV5-4 and TRBJ1-1; D gene uncertain. The V end was cut by 0 bases, the J end by 1 base, with 16 bases between. This CDR3 region has 17 residues. CDR1 SGHNT and CDR2 YYREEE come from the germline V gene (reference sequence).

In the case of this clonotype: Germline and junction disagree at one end, which may indicate a read error. The rearrangement joins TRBV9 to TRBJ2-3, with D tentatively TRBD1 (6 bases). The CDR3 covers 12 residues. Germline CDR1 reads SGDLS; CDR2 reads YYNGEE. DNA of the CDR3: TGTGTCAGCAGCGCCGACAGGATTACGCAGTATTTT. This gives the protein CVSSADRITQYF.

This clonotype was observed a handful of times. V is TRBV4-3 and J is TRBJ2-7, with D possibly matching TRBD2 (5 bases). The V gene's germline CDR1 is LGHNA and CDR2 YSLEER. This CDR3 is built from 15 residues. V was cut by 0 bases and J by 3 bases, with 12 bases left in between. CDR3 DNA: TGCGCCAGCAGCCAAGACCCCGGAGACTACTACGAGCAGTACTTC. Translation gives CASSQDPGDYYEQYF.